The rows below give T cell receptor beta chains drawn from one sample of a study of beta chain features in type 1 diabetes. Libraries were prepared by immunoSEQ multiplex PCR; TCRdb keeps only in-frame clonotypes and omits some of them. Of 300,000 to 400,000 clones listed, roughly 12% are singletons. Source material: naive CD4+ T cells from blood. These TCRs come from a young man in good health. The CDR3 runs from the conserved cysteine through the conserved F or W. A D gene is named only where the DNA matches it firmly. Size values are once, few and many counts, or a class for expanded clones, and some rows have none.

length	V	size	D	J	CDR3	DNA
15	TRBV5-1	.	TRBD1	TRBJ1-2	CASSLTGGTNYGYTF	TGCGCCAGCAGCTTGACAGGGGGGACAAACTATGGCTACACCTTC
17	TRBV2	few	TRBD2	TRBJ2-3	CASSESSGSRSTDTQYF	TGTGCCAGCAGTGAATCCAGCGGGAGCCGCAGCACAGATACGCAGTATTTT
12	TRBV5-6	.	.	TRBJ2-5	CASNLAGETQYF	TGTGCCAGCAACTTGGCCGGGGAGACCCAGTACTTC
15	TRBV19	.	.	TRBJ2-5	CASSIVAQDQETQYF	TGTGCCAGTAGTATTGTCGCACAGGATCAAGAGACCCAGTACTTC
14	TRBV18	.	TRBD1	TRBJ1-4	CASSLDRTLGKLFF	TGTGCCAGCTCACTGGACAGGACGCTGGGTAAACTGTTTTTT
14	TRBV19	.	.	TRBJ1-4	CASRRGTSTEKLFF	TGTGCCAGTAGGCGAGGGACAAGTACGGAAAAACTGTTTTTT
14	TRBV5-1	.	.	TRBJ2-5	CASSFLQVQETQYF	TGCGCCAGCAGCTTCCTACAGGTTCAAGAGACCCAGTACTTC
13	TRBV6-4	few	.	TRBJ1-5	CASSRGTNQPQHF	TGTGCCAGCAGCCGGGGAACAAATCAGCCCCAGCATTTT
15	TRBV7-3	few	TRBD2	TRBJ2-3	CASSPSGGATDTQYF	TGTGCCAGCAGCCCTAGCGGGGGGGCAACAGATACGCAGTATTTT
14	TRBV30	few	TRBD1	TRBJ1-3	CAWSGQGFRNTIYF	TGTGCCTGGAGCGGACAGGGGTTTAGAAACACCATATATTTT
15	TRBV6-1	.	TRBD1	TRBJ1-2	CASRAGTGADYGYTF	TGTGCCAGTCGCGCCGGGACAGGGGCGGACTATGGCTACACCTTC
15	TRBV27	.	.	TRBJ2-7	CASSSPLRGEFEQYF	TGTGCCAGCAGTTCCCCTCTCAGGGGGGAGTTCGAGCAGTACTTC
14	TRBV6-6	.	TRBD2	TRBJ2-5	CASSYSGGAETQYF	TGTGCCAGCAGTTATAGCGGGGGGGCGGAGACCCAGTACTTC
12	TRBV10-3	few	TRBD1	TRBJ1-1	CAISLPGQEAFF	TGTGCCATCAGTCTACCGGGACAGGAAGCTTTCTTT
15	TRBV29-1	.	TRBD1	TRBJ2-7	CSVGFTGQGIHEQYF	TGCAGCGTGGGTTTTACGGGACAGGGAATCCACGAGCAGTACTTC
15	TRBV5-1	few	TRBD1	TRBJ2-7	CASSIGQGIGHEQYF	TGCGCCAGCAGCATAGGACAGGGGATCGGCCACGAGCAGTACTTC